One and the same sample provided the 7 T cell receptor beta chains below, sequenced in a study of cytomegalovirus exposure and HLA in healthy donors. The primer mix had 60 Vbeta and 13 Jbeta primers. The table came from immunoSEQ multiplex PCR; TCRdb's copy has only in-frame clones and leaves some out. The data hold about 120,000 clones, with about 80% observed a single time. What was sequenced was PBMCs. These receptors all stem from a woman aged 40 to 49 in good health and CMV-seropositive.

This sequence joins TRBV2 and TRBJ1-4, with 8 nucleotides matching TRBD1. Germline assignment: CDR1 SNHLY and CDR2 FYNNEI. The CDR3 totals 15 residues. The ends lost 8 bases at V and 3 bases at J; junction bases unmatched: 8. CDR3 coding DNA: TGTGCCAGCCGCCACCGGACAGGGCCTAATGAAAAACTGTTTTTT. Translation gives CASRHRTGPNEKLFF.

This sequence joins TRBV5-4 and TRBJ2-3; a possible D gene is TRBD2 (6 bases). This CDR3 comprises 14 residues. The germline V gene encodes CDR1 SGHNT and CDR2 YYREEE (reference sequence). V lost 4 bases, J lost 2 bases, and 11 bases lay in between. The CDR3 nucleotides read TGTGCCAGCAGCCCCGGGACTTTCACAGATACGCAGTATTTT. Translating gives CASSPGTFTDTQYF.

The chain is built from TRBV19 and TRBJ2-1, with TRBD1 matching 7 bases. Germline V lookup: CDR1 LNHDA, CDR2 SQIVND (reference sequence). After removal of 7 bases from V and 9 bases from J, the junction contained 3 bases not matched to a gene. The length of the CDR3 is 11 residues. CDR3 sequence (DNA): TGTGCCAGTACGAGGGGGCCTGAGCAGTTCTTC. As protein: CASTRGPEQFF.

The chain combines TRBV5-1 with TRBJ2-1; 7 positions match TRBD1. In germline, CDR1 is SGHRS, CDR2 YFSETQ. J was trimmed by 4 bases and V by 3 bases; bases with no gene match: 10. The CDR3 runs to 16 residues. Here the CDR3 reads CASSSTGQAPYNEQFF. The CDR3 DNA reads TGCGCCAGCAGCTCTACCGGACAGGCGCCATACAATGAGCAGTTCTTC.

V is TRBV6-5 and J is TRBJ2-5; 8 bases map to TRBD1. The J call may be wrong; the DNA end is better matched by TRBJ2-7. CDR1 is MNHEY and CDR2 is SVGAGI in the germline V gene. CDR3 length equals 13 residues. The CDR3 sequence: CASLDGQGYEQYF. CDR3 nucleotide sequence: TGTGCCAGCCTAGATGGACAGGGCTACGAGCAGTACTTC.

This clone appeared a single time. V and J are TRBV6-5 and TRBJ2-7; D remains unclear. Trimming shortened V by 0 bases and J by 0 bases, and 6 bases separated the two germline ends. Germline assignment: CDR1 MNHEY and CDR2 SVGAGI. The CDR3 covers 14 residues. The CDR3, as DNA: TGTGCCAGCAGTTACTCCCGGAGCTCCTACGAGCAGTACTTC. It translates to CASSYSRSSYEQYF.

This chain joins TRBV6-5 and TRBJ2-4, with D tentatively TRBD2 (5 bases). The V and J ends lost 8 bases and 2 bases respectively, with 10 bases between them. Germline V gene lookup returns CDR1 MNHEY and CDR2 SVGAGI. CDR3 size: 13 residues. The CDR3 protein is CASGGRSKNIQYF. In DNA form, the CDR3 reads TGTGCCAGCGGCGGGCGGTCCAAAAACATTCAGTACTTC.